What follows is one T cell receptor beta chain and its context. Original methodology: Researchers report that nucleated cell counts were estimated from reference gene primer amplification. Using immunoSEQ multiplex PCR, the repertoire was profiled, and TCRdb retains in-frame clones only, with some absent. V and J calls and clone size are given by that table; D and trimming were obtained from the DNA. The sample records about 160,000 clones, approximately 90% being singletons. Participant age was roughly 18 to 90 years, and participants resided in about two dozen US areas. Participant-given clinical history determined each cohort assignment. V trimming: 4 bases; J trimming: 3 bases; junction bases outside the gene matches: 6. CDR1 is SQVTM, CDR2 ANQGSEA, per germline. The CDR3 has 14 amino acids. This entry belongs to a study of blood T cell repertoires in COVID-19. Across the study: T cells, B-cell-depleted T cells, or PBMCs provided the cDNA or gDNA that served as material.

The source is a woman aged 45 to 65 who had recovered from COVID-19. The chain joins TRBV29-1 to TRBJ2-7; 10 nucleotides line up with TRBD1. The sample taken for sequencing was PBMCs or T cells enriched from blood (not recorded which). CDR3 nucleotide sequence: TGCAGCGTTGGGGGACAGGGGCCATACTACGAGCAGTACTTC. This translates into CSVGGQGPYYEQYF.